This TCR beta chain was obtained from a study of T cells in localized non-small cell lung cancer. The germline V gene encodes CDR1 MNHEY and CDR2 SVGAGI. The CDR3 contains 12 residues. V was clipped by 5 bases and J by 7 bases; unmatched bases: 4. Profiling relied on immunoSEQ multiplex PCR, and the TCRdb table lists in-frame clones only, not all of them. The sample carries tens of thousands of clones, approximately 86% recorded once. As concerns this clone: Its antigen is unidentified.

Study-wide points: Analysis by sequencing included only one tumor region, so heterogeneity remains possible. Measurement of T cell clonality placed uninvolved adjacent lung highest, above the level in tumor.

The TCR sequence derives from a man between 18 and 50 years old with stage I lung adenocarcinoma. The V and J genes are TRBV6-5 and TRBJ1-2, with TRBD1 matching over 7 bases. Sequencing used peripheral blood, obtained before any cancer treatment. CDR3 in amino acids: CASSTGVGGYTF. The CDR3 nucleotides are TGTGCCAGCAGTACAGGGGTCGGTGGCTACACCTTC.